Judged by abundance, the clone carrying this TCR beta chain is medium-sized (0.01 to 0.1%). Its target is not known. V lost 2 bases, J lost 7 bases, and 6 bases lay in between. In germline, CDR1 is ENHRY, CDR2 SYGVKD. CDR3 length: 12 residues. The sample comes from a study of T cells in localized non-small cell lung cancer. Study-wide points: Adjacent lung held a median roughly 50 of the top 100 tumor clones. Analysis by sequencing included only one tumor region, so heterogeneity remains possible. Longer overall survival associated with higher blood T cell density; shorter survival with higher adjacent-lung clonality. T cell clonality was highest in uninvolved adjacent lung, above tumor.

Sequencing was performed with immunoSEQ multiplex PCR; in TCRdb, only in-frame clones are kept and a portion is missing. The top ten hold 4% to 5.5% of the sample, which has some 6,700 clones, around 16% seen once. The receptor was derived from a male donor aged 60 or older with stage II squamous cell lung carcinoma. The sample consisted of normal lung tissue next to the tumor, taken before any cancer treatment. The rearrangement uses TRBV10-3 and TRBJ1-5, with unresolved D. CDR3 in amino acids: CAISEDQQPQHF. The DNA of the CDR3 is TGTGCCATCAGTGAGGATCAACAGCCCCAGCATTTT.